This TCR beta chain was observed in a study of T cells of healthy individuals. This clonotype appeared many times. The CDR3 sequence is 12 residues long. V lost 1 base and J 4 bases, leaving 4 bases between the germline ends. MiXCR was run by TCRdb on the 5' RACE reads, yielding one entry per CDR3 protein. This table holds some 100,000 distinct CDR3 sequences, about 16% found once. The receptor's source is a human donor in good health. The rearrangement joins TRBV12-3 or TRBV12-4 to TRBJ2-5; D is unresolved. In nucleotides, the CDR3 is TGTGCCAGCAGTTTAGACAGAGAGACCCAGTACTTC. Protein product: CASSLDRETQYF.